This record concerns one TCR beta chain sequence. The sample originates from a study of shared T cell receptors in the human thymus. Assay used: immunoSEQ multiplex PCR; TCRdb lists only in-frame clones, some missing. The table has about 380,000 clones, roughly 94% seen once; the top ten hold roughly 0.02%. Germline V lookup: CDR1 SGHDN, CDR2 FVKESK. Trimming removed 1 base at V and 3 bases at J, with 18 bases between. The CDR3 is 17 amino acids. This clonotype was sampled from a human donor. Sequenced sample: thymocytes. This chain links TRBV14 with TRBJ2-5; TRBD2 is a possible D gene (5 bases). The CDR3 here is CASSQGGYSRKEETQYF. CDR3 bases: TGTGCCAGCAGCCAAGGAGGGTACTCCCGAAAGGAAGAGACCCAGTACTTC.